This entry lists 27 T cell receptor beta chains sequenced from one sample in a study of long-term antiretroviral therapy in people with HIV. At the survey level, the v3.0 immunoSEQ assay was run. Here immunoSEQ multiplex PCR was the method, and the copy in TCRdb shows in-frame clones only, minus some. The top ten hold about 5% of the sample, which has roughly 30,000 clones, 85% to 90% seen once. The material was unsorted PBMCs, obtained 0.8 years after starting antiretroviral therapy. These receptors were obtained from a woman in her thirties with HIV.

The chain employs TRBV5-6 and TRBJ1-6; 7 bases map to TRBD1. Germline V gene sequence: CDR1 SGHDT, CDR2 YYEEEE. J lost 12 bases, V lost 0 bases, and 3 bases had no gene match. The CDR3 contains 13 residues. CDR3 in DNA: TGTGCCAGCAGCTTGGGTCAGGGGGGACCCCTCCACTTT. Protein sequence: CASSLGQGGPLHF.

J is TRBJ1-1 and V is TRBV19; D is possibly TRBD1 (5 bases). The germline V gene encodes CDR1 LNHDA and CDR2 SQIVND (reference sequence). V was trimmed by 4 bases and J by 0 bases, leaving 6 bases between them. This CDR3 has 13 amino acids. CDR3 DNA: TGTGCCAGTAGTAAACAGGTGAACACTGAAGCTTTCTTT. The encoded protein is CASSKQVNTEAFF. Based on the CDR3 plus reference TRBV19 and TRBJ1-1, the full variable domain is DGGITQSPKYLFRKEGQNVTLSCEQNLNHDAMYWYRQDPGQGLRLIYYSQIVNDFQKGDIAEGYSVSREKKESFPLTVTSAQKNPTAFYLCASSKQVNTEAFFGQGTRLTVV.

This rearrangement joins TRBV20-1 to TRBJ2-1; weak D call: TRBD1 (5 bases). The germline V gene encodes CDR1 DFQATT and CDR2 SNEGSKA (reference sequence). CDR3 length equals 11 residues. Trimming removed 0 bases from V and 9 bases from J, with 6 bases in between. The CDR3 region is CSARDQGEQFF. The CDR3 coding sequence is TGCAGTGCTAGAGATCAGGGTGAGCAGTTCTTC.

V usage is TRBV11-2 and J usage is TRBJ2-7; 7 bases fit TRBD1. The CDR3 runs 13 residues. CDR1 is SGHAT and CDR2 is FQNNGV in the germline V gene. J lost 7 bases, V lost 4 bases, and 7 bases had no gene match. CDR3 coding DNA: TGTGCCAGCAGCTCCGGGACAGATTATGAGCAGTACGTC. Translated, it gives CASSSGTDYEQYV.

This clone was counted a single time. This chain links TRBV11-2 with TRBJ2-5; 9 positions match TRBD1. The J segment lost 0 bases and the V segment lost 5 bases, leaving 4 bases of the junction unmatched. This CDR3 is 15 amino acids long. CDR1 is SGHAT and CDR2 is FQNNGV in the germline V gene. The CDR3 sequence is CASSPGTGNQETQYF. The CDR3 DNA reads as TGTGCCAGCAGCCCCGGGACAGGGAACCAAGAGACCCAGTACTTC.

The chain couples TRBV4-1 to TRBJ2-3; 10 nucleotides match TRBD2. Unmatched junction bases numbered 0, after V lost 2 bases and J lost 1 base. The CDR3 runs to 15 residues. Germline values: CDR1 MGHRA, CDR2 YSYEKL. In DNA form, the CDR3 reads TGCGCCAGCAGCCAACTAGCGGGGGGCACAGATACGCAGTATTTT. This sequence encodes CASSQLAGGTDTQYF.

This clone was seen a single time. The V and J genes are TRBV7-8 and TRBJ2-5, with a possible D match to TRBD2 (5 bases). V was trimmed by 5 bases and J by 2 bases, leaving 9 bases between them. The CDR3 covers 13 residues. Germline CDR1 is SGHVS and CDR2 is FQNEAQ. CDR3 sequence (DNA): TGTGCCAGCAGCGCCGGGATTCAAGAGACCCAGTACTTC. It translates to CASSAGIQETQYF.

Comment on this clone: One end of the junction varies from germline; a read error may be responsible. This chain uses TRBV12-5 with TRBJ1-1; D remains unclear. CDR3 length: 12 amino acids. From germline, CDR1 is LGHNT and CDR2 FRNRAP. The CDR3: CASGLVATEAFF. The CDR3 bases are TGTGCTAGTGGCTTGGTGGCCACTGAAGCTTTCTTT.

V gene TRBV27 combines with J gene TRBJ2-5; 7 bases align to TRBD2. V shed 4 bases and J 0 bases; nucleotides not matched to a gene: 5. The CDR3 has 15 residues. Germline CDR1 is MNHEY and CDR2 is SMNVEV (reference sequence). CDR3 nucleotides: TGTGCCAGCAGTTGGCGGGGAGGGTACCAAGAGACCCAGTACTTC. It codes for CASSWRGGYQETQYF.

This clone has just one count. The chain combines TRBV2 with TRBJ2-7, with D hard to call. The CDR3 is 12 residues long. Trimming left V 7 bases short and J 6 bases short, with 13 bases between. CDR1 SNHLY and CDR2 FYNNEI come from the germline V gene. This CDR3 reads CASKEEPPEQYV. The CDR3 coding sequence is TGTGCCAGCAAGGAAGAACCTCCCGAGCAGTACGTC.

This clone was seen more than once but under ten times. The J gene is TRBJ1-1, the V gene TRBV4-2; D is uncertain. V lost 2 bases and J 3 bases, leaving 10 bases between the germline ends. The CDR3 loop spans 14 amino acids. Germline V lookup: CDR1 LGHNA, CDR2 YNFKEQ. The CDR3 region has the DNA TGTGCCAGCAGCCAAATGGACGGCCACACTGAAGCTTTCTTT. Protein product: CASSQMDGHTEAFF.

This clone was counted between two and nine times. This sequence joins TRBV5-6 and TRBJ1-6; D gene ambiguous. V was shortened by 5 bases and J by 0 bases, with 15 bases between the two germline ends. Per germline, CDR1 SGHDT and CDR2 YYEEEE. CDR3 length equals 17 residues. In nucleotides, the CDR3 is TGTGCCAGCAGTTTTTACTCAGAGAGCTCCTATAATTCACCCCTCCACTTT. Its translation: CASSFYSESSYNSPLHF.

The chain joins TRBV27 to TRBJ1-6; 10 nucleotides align to TRBD1. The CDR3 runs 15 residues. The V gene end was trimmed by 2 bases and the J gene end by 10 bases; junction bases not matched to a gene: 5. Per germline, CDR1 MNHEY and CDR2 SMNVEV (reference sequence). In DNA, the CDR3 is TGTGCCAGCAGTTTACCCGGGACAGGGGTATCACCCCTCCACTTT. It encodes CASSLPGTGVSPLHF.

The chain has TRBV5-1 and TRBJ2-6; TRBD2 is a possible D gene (6 bases). V lost 0 bases to trimming and J lost 0 bases, with 10 bases between them. Looked up from germline, CDR1 is SGHRS and CDR2 is YFSETQ. This CDR3 comprises 17 residues. The CDR3 DNA reads as TGCGCCAGCAGCTTGGGACTAGAAATCTCTGGGGCCAACGTCCTGACTTTC. Protein sequence: CASSLGLEISGANVLTF.

The sample holds one count of this clone. The V and J genes are TRBV4-1 and TRBJ2-1; TRBD2 matches at 10 bases. This CDR3 is built from 15 residues. Germline loops: CDR1 MGHRA, CDR2 YSYEKL. V dropped 7 bases and J dropped 2; count of bases not matched to a gene: 5. The CDR3 nucleotides are TGCGCCAGCAAAGAGGGACTAGCGACCTACAATGAGCAGTTCTTC. This translates into CASKEGLATYNEQFF.

This chain joins TRBV29-1 and TRBJ1-5; TRBD1 is a possible D gene (5 bases). The CDR3 spans 13 residues. V was pared by 6 bases and J by 0 bases, with 9 bases between. Germline V gives CDR1 SQVTM, CDR2 ANQGSEA. CDR3 sequence (DNA): TGCAGCGTGACGACAGATAGCAATCAGCCCCAGCATTTT. Residues: CSVTTDSNQPQHF.

CDR3 in DNA: TGTGCCAGCTCACCAGAAATAGGGGGGAGTGAAAAACTGTTTTTT. It specifies CASSPEIGGSEKLFF. The genes are TRBV18 and TRBJ1-4, with D possibly being TRBD1 (6 bases). The V gene's germline CDR1 is KGHSH and CDR2 LQKENI. CDR3 length: 15 amino acids. V was clipped by 2 bases and J by 7 bases, with 14 bases between them.

V usage is TRBV10-1 and J usage is TRBJ1-1; D is unclear. The germline V gene encodes CDR1 WNHNN and CDR2 SYGVQD (reference sequence). The CDR3 has 13 amino acids. Trimming removed 5 bases from V and 1 base from J, with 8 bases in between. The CDR3 protein is CASSMGWNTEAFF. CDR3 nucleotides: TGCGCCAGCAGTATGGGCTGGAACACTGAAGCTTTCTTT.

This clone has a handful of counts. The chain has TRBV4-1 and TRBJ1-2; D ambiguous. The V and J ends lost 3 bases and 8 bases respectively, with 16 bases between them. CDR3 length: 14 amino acids. Germline CDR1 reads MGHRA; CDR2 reads YSYEKL. The CDR3: CASSHPVRRYGYTF. The CDR3, as DNA: TGCGCCAGCAGCCATCCAGTGCGTCGGTACGGCTACACCTTC.

The V call is TRBV7-3, the J call TRBJ2-1; 10 bases line up with TRBD2. V shed 7 bases and J 9 bases; nucleotides not matched to a gene: 6. The CDR3 contains 13 residues. Germline V CDR1 and CDR2: SGHTA, FQGTGA. CDR3 amino acids: CASIAGGRGEQFF. CDR3 bases: TGTGCCAGCATAGCGGGGGGCCGGGGTGAGCAGTTCTTC.

The chain couples TRBV30 to TRBJ1-4; D call uncertain. This CDR3 has 13 amino acids. CDR1 is GTSNPN, CDR2 SVGIG, per germline (reference sequence). V lost 4 bases to trimming and J lost 8 bases, with 14 bases between them. This chain's CDR3 is CAWTAGMFEKLFF. Written as DNA, the CDR3 is TGTGCCTGGACGGCGGGGATGTTCGAAAAACTGTTTTTT.

V gene TRBV11-2 combines with J gene TRBJ2-6; no clear D. V lost 3 bases, J lost 0 bases, and 6 bases lay in between. The CDR3 runs 15 residues. Germline assignment: CDR1 SGHAT and CDR2 FQNNGV. The CDR3 DNA reads as TGTGCCAGCAGCTTCTCCGGCTCTGGGGCCAACGTCCTGACTTTC. Translated, it gives CASSFSGSGANVLTF.

The chain couples TRBV19 to TRBJ1-5, with D tentatively TRBD1 (5 bases). V was clipped by 3 bases and J by 4 bases, with 25 bases between them. Germline-derived CDR1 and CDR2 are LNHDA and SQIVND (reference sequence). CDR3 length equals 19 residues. In DNA form, the CDR3 reads TGTGCCAGTAGTATCTTTTTATCCGTTGGGGGAATGTTAAATCAGCCCCAGCATTTT. Translating gives CASSIFLSVGGMLNQPQHF.

The rearrangement links TRBV28 to TRBJ2-1; the D gene is possibly TRBD2 (7 bases). Germline V lookup: CDR1 MDHEN, CDR2 SYDVKM. Trimming stripped 3 bases from V and 10 bases from J, with 16 bases between. The CDR3 totals 14 residues. DNA for the CDR3: TGTGCCAGCAGTTTGGTTGCGGGGGCTGGAGAGCAGTTCTTC. Translation gives CASSLVAGAGEQFF.

The chain has TRBV10-2 and TRBJ1-2; TRBD1 might be the D (5 bases). This CDR3 has 13 residues. Germline CDR1 is WSHSY and CDR2 is SAAADI. The V and J ends lost 10 bases and 1 base respectively, with 13 bases between them. As DNA, the CDR3 is TGCGCCACCAGGGACGTTAGTAACTATGGCTACACCTTC. Translated, it gives CATRDVSNYGYTF.

This chain uses TRBV19 with TRBJ2-6, with D possibly matching TRBD1 (5 bases). The CDR3 is made up of 15 amino acids. V gave up 3 bases and J gave up 2 bases, with 8 bases separating them. Germline CDR1 reads LNHDA; CDR2 reads SQIVND (reference sequence). The CDR3 sequence: CASSIVRAGANVLTF. In nucleotides, the CDR3 is TGTGCCAGTAGTATTGTCAGGGCTGGGGCCAACGTCCTGACTTTC. Together with reference TRBV19 and TRBJ2-6, the CDR3 gives the full variable domain: DGGITQSPKYLFRKEGQNVTLSCEQNLNHDAMYWYRQDPGQGLRLIYYSQIVNDFQKGDIAEGYSVSREKKESFPLTVTSAQKNPTAFYLCASSIVRAGANVLTFGAGSRLTVL.

The chain joins TRBV5-1 to TRBJ2-6; weak D call: TRBD2 (6 bases). The CDR3 runs to 17 residues. Germline CDR1 SGHRS, CDR2 YFSETQ. V was cut by 4 bases and J by 4 bases, with 18 bases left in between. CDR3 region: CASSLTSPSSGANVLTF. In nucleotides, the CDR3 is TGCGCCAGCAGCCTGACTAGTCCGTCTTCAGGGGCCAACGTCCTGACTTTC.